Shown below are 30 T cell receptor beta chains from a single sample sequenced in a study of read filtering for tumor transcriptome and immune sequencing. Molecular barcoded adaptors covering alpha/delta and beta/gamma chains were used on around 370 ng RNA. MiXCR, applied by TCRdb to the reads, yields one record per CDR3 protein. The data show 85,000 or so distinct CDR3 sequences, 9% to 15% seen once. Sequencing used a population of CD138-negative cells sorted from bone marrow. Source of these receptors: a donor aged 40 or older with multiple myeloma.

As regards this clonotype: At one end the junction does not follow the germline gene, possibly because of a read error. The chain combines TRBV7-8 with TRBJ2-5, with TRBD1 identical over 9 bases. CDR3 length: 17 residues. Germline V gene sequence: CDR1 SGHVS, CDR2 FQNEAQ. The CDR3 sequence: CVSGLGRPGTGKETQYF. Here the CDR3 DNA reads TGTGTCAGCGGCTTAGGTAGACCCGGGACAGGGAAAGAGACCCAGTACTTC.

This clonotype has at least ten counts. The chain links TRBV7-8 to TRBJ2-7; TRBD2 aligns across 14 bases. CDR3 length equals 15 residues. After removal of 4 bases from V and 5 bases from J, the junction contained 4 bases not matched to a gene. The germline CDR1 and CDR2 sequences are SGHVS and FQNEAQ. The CDR3 sequence: CASSYGTSGSDEQYF. The CDR3 bases are TGTGCCAGCAGCTATGGGACTAGCGGGAGTGACGAGCAGTACTTC.

This clonotype was observed many times. This sequence joins TRBV4-2 and TRBJ2-1; TRBD1 aligns across 10 bases. The CDR3 sequence is 14 residues long. The germline V gene encodes CDR1 LGHNA and CDR2 YNFKEQ. Losses at the gene ends were 4 bases for V and 7 bases for J; bases not matched to a gene: 4. CDR3 DNA sequence: TGTGCCAGCAGCCGGGACAGGGGAGTGAATGAGCAGTTCTTC. As protein: CASSRDRGVNEQFF.

This clonotype was seen a few times. V and J are TRBV28 and TRBJ2-3; perhaps TRBD2 as D (5 bases). The germline V gene has CDR1 MDHEN and CDR2 SYDVKM. Deletions cut 5 bases from V and 2 bases from J, with 11 bases between. This CDR3 has 14 residues. The CDR3 loop is CASSPLRVTDTQYF. CDR3 in DNA: TGTGCCAGCAGTCCCTTGAGGGTCACAGATACGCAGTATTTT. The entire variable domain, with the rest obtained from reference TRBV28 and TRBJ2-3, is as follows: DVKVTQSSRYLVKRTGEKVFLECVQDMDHENMFWYRQDPGLGLRLIYFSYDVKMKEKGDIPEGYSVSREKKERFSLILESASTNQTSMYLCASSPLRVTDTQYFGPGTRLTVL.

This clonotype was counted many times. This sequence joins TRBV7-9 and TRBJ2-3; D not certain. Germline lookup yields CDR1 SEHNR and CDR2 FQNEAQ (reference sequence). This CDR3 contains 16 residues. V was shortened by 7 bases and J by 9 bases, with 26 bases between the two germline ends. CDR3 amino acids: CASIQQSRAVTGTQYF. CDR3 coding DNA: TGTGCCAGCATCCAACAATCCCGGGCCGTTACCGGCACGCAGTATTTT.

This clonotype was counted ten times or more. The CDR3 bases are TGTGCCAGCAGTTTACTAGCGGGATACGAGCAGTACTTC. Translated: CASSLLAGYEQYF. V and J are TRBV27 and TRBJ2-7, with 9 bases aligning to TRBD2. Looked up from germline, CDR1 is MNHEY and CDR2 is SMNVEV (reference sequence). Trimming took 2 bases from V and 4 from J; bases not matched to a gene: 0. The CDR3 consists of 13 residues.

This clonotype was seen repeatedly, ten times or more. This sequence joins TRBV7-3 and TRBJ2-1, with D perhaps matching TRBD2 (7 bases). The length of the CDR3 is 15 residues. The germline V gene encodes CDR1 SGHTA and CDR2 FQGTGA. Between the trimmed V and J ends, which lost 1 base and 7 bases, there was a span of 14 bases. Written as DNA, the CDR3 is TGTGCCAGCAGCTTAAAGGGGGGGGGGGGAAATGAGCAGTTCTTC. Its translation is CASSLKGGGGNEQFF.

This clonotype appeared many times. The chain uses TRBV29-1 and TRBJ2-1; 7 bases are a match to TRBD1. The CDR3 loop spans 10 amino acids. V lost 4 bases, J lost 10 bases, and 1 base stayed unmatched. Germline V gene lookup returns CDR1 SQVTM and CDR2 ANQGSEA. The CDR3 sequence is CSVGTGEQFF. The CDR3 nucleotides read TGCAGCGTTGGGACAGGAGAGCAGTTCTTC.

This clonotype was counted at least ten times. V and J are TRBV20-1 and TRBJ1-1; D is unclear. Trimming cost V 0 bases and J 2 bases, with 10 bases left between them. Looked up from germline, CDR1 is DFQATT and CDR2 is SNEGSKA (reference sequence). The CDR3 is made up of 14 amino acids. CDR3 amino acids: CSARDFASNTEAFF. The CDR3 region has the DNA TGCAGTGCTAGAGATTTCGCCAGTAACACTGAAGCTTTCTTT.

On this clonotype: A much larger clone sits a single nucleotide away, making a read error possible. The rearrangement joins TRBV2 to TRBJ2-7; no firm D call. CDR1 is SNHLY, CDR2 FYNNEI, per germline. This CDR3 has 14 amino acids. V lost 4 bases and J lost 1, with 11 bases in between. The CDR3 DNA reads as TGTGCCAGCAGTGCGGAAGTGTATTCCTACGAGCAGTACTTC. It translates to CASSAEVYSYEQYF.

This clonotype occurred many times. The rearrangement joins TRBV19 to TRBJ2-1; the match to TRBD2 covers 8 bases. There are 15 residues in the CDR3. The germline V gene has CDR1 LNHDA and CDR2 SQIVND (reference sequence). Trimming cost V 3 bases and J 8 bases; bases outside gene matches: 9. CDR3 nucleotide sequence: TGTGCCAGTAGTATCCAGGCGGGAGGAACCGATGAGCAGTTCTTC. This codes for CASSIQAGGTDEQFF.

This clonotype was counted at least ten times. This rearrangement joins TRBV5-1 to TRBJ2-1, with 12 bases lining up with TRBD2. CDR1 and CDR2 (germline): SGHRS, YFSETQ. Trimming removed 4 bases from V and 6 bases from J; junction bases left unmatched: 5. The CDR3 extends over 15 amino acids. CDR3 sequence reads: CASSTSTSGSNEQFF. The CDR3 region has the DNA TGCGCCAGCAGCACCTCGACTAGCGGGAGCAATGAGCAGTTCTTC.

This clonotype occurred a few times. A much larger clone sits a single nucleotide away, making a read error possible. The chain combines TRBV20-1 with TRBJ2-7, with 7 bases lining up with TRBD2. The germline V gene has CDR1 DFQATT and CDR2 SNEGSKA (reference sequence). There are 11 residues in the CDR3. This chain's CDR3 is CRGAGEYEQYF. CDR3 in DNA: TGCAGAGGGGCGGGAGAGTACGAGCAGTACTTC.

The chain combines TRBV20-1 with TRBJ2-7, with 12 bases matching TRBD2. The germline V gene has CDR1 DFQATT and CDR2 SNEGSKA (reference sequence). The CDR3 is 15 amino acids. J gave up 5 bases and V 5 bases, and 10 bases lay outside the gene matches. The CDR3 bases are TGCAGTGCTCGGCTCCTAGCGGGAGGGGTCCACGAGCAGTACTTC. Residues: CSARLLAGGVHEQYF.

With respect to this clonotype: At one end the junction does not follow the germline gene, possibly because of a read error. The chain recombines TRBV6-7 with TRBJ2-1, with 7 bases that match TRBD1. TRBV6-7 is an ORF for which the function is uncertain. CDR3 length: 17 residues. The CDR3 region has the DNA TGTCCCAGCAGTTACTCGAGGGCGGACAGGTCCTACAATGAGCAGTTCTTC. Translation: CPSSYSRADRSYNEQFF.

At least ten counts were recorded for this clonotype. The V call is TRBV6-1, the J call TRBJ1-2; D remains ambiguous. The CDR3 loop spans 15 amino acids. V was cut by 0 bases and J by 6 bases, with 14 bases left in between. Germline V CDR1 and CDR2: MNHNS, SASEGT. DNA for the CDR3: TGTGCCAGCAGTGAAGCCGGACCGCGGAGGGATGGCTACACCTTC. It is translated as CASSEAGPRRDGYTF.

This clonotype occurred a few times. V usage is TRBV5-4 and J usage is TRBJ2-5; a weak D match, TRBD1 (8 bases). The length of the CDR3 is 16 residues. The V end lost 4 bases, the J end lost 3 bases, and 19 bases lay between the germline ends. CDR1 and CDR2 (germline): SGHNT, YYREEE (reference sequence). The CDR3 spells CASSLDRGGGEETQYF. The CDR3 DNA is TGTGCCAGCAGCCTTGACAGGGGAGGGGGGGAAGAGACCCAGTACTTC.

This clonotype was counted many times. The chain combines TRBV18 with TRBJ1-1, with 7 bases fitting TRBD1. The germline gives CDR1 KGHSH, CDR2 LQKENI. V lost 4 bases to trimming and J lost 3 bases; unmatched junction nucleotides: 5. This CDR3 is built from 14 residues. The CDR3 DNA sequence: TGTGCCAGCTCACAAGGGACAGCCTACACTGAAGCTTTCTTT. Amino acids: CASSQGTAYTEAFF.

Concerning this clonotype: A read error may explain this, as a much larger clone is one base away. The chain is built from TRBV29-1 and TRBJ2-5; the match to TRBD2 covers 9 bases. V dropped 8 bases and J dropped 2; count of bases not matched to a gene: 6. Germline loops: CDR1 SQVTM, CDR2 ANQGSEA. The length of the CDR3 is 13 residues. The CDR3: CSIGAGGQETQYF. The DNA for the CDR3 is TGCAGCATTGGTGCGGGGGGGCAAGAGACCCAGTACTTC.

The chain uses TRBV5-1 and TRBJ2-1; 12 positions match TRBD2. There are 15 residues in the CDR3. Germline V gives CDR1 SGHRS, CDR2 YFSETQ. J lost 7 bases, V lost 4 bases, and 6 bases had no gene match. DNA for the CDR3: TGCGCCAGCAGCGAACTAGCGGGAGGAGATAATGAGCAGTTCTTC. As protein: CASSELAGGDNEQFF. Full variable domain (missing parts from reference TRBV5-1 and TRBJ2-1): KAGVTQTPRYLIKTRGQQVTLSCSPISGHRSVSWYQQTPGQGLQFLFEYFSETQRNKGNFPGRFSGRQFSNSRSEMNVSTLELGDSALYLCASSELAGGDNEQFFGPGTRLTVL.

This clonotype appeared many times. The V call is TRBV2, the J call TRBJ2-5, with D tentatively TRBD2 (5 bases). In germline, CDR1 is SNHLY, CDR2 FYNNEI. Trimming left V 0 bases short and J 11 bases short, with 13 bases between. The CDR3 loop spans 13 amino acids. The CDR3 protein is CASSEAPAAKQYF. The CDR3 DNA reads as TGTGCCAGCAGTGAAGCGCCAGCGGCCAAACAGTACTTC.

In this sample, this clonotype turned up many times. This sequence joins TRBV25-1 and TRBJ1-1, with 10 bases fitting TRBD1. This CDR3 spans 16 amino acids. The junction had 6 bases not matched to a gene; V was cut back by 3 bases and J by 2 bases. Germline-derived CDR1 and CDR2 are MGHDK and SYGVNS. The CDR3 DNA reads as TGTGCCAGCAGTGATCGTTTGACAGGGGGCAACACTGAAGCTTTCTTT. Protein sequence: CASSDRLTGGNTEAFF.

This clonotype was seen at least ten times. This chain connects TRBV7-9 to TRBJ2-3, with 12 nucleotides matching TRBD2. The junction had 8 bases not matched to a gene; V was cut back by 4 bases and J by 0 bases. This CDR3 contains 18 residues. Germline CDR1 is SEHNR and CDR2 is FQNEAQ (reference sequence). The CDR3 is CASSSRTSGTFSTDTQYF. The CDR3, as DNA: TGTGCCAGCAGCTCGCGGACTAGCGGGACCTTCAGCACAGATACGCAGTATTTT. Full variable domain (missing parts from reference TRBV7-9 and TRBJ2-3): DTGVSQNPRHKITKRGQNVTFRCDPISEHNRLYWYRQTLGQGPEFLTYFQNEAQLEKSRLLSDRFSAERPKGSFSTLEIQRTEQGDSAMYLCASSSRTSGTFSTDTQYFGPGTRLTVL.

A word on this clonotype: A single base separates this from a much larger clone, so it may be a read error. The conserved phenylalanine or tryptophan normally closing the CDR3 is absent here, so this likely arose from a read error. The chain carries TRBV30 and TRBJ1-1; 8 bases match TRBD1. The length of the CDR3 is 14 residues. The junction had 12 bases not matched to a gene; V was cut back by 7 bases and J by 5 bases. The V gene's germline CDR1 is GTSNPN and CDR2 SVGIG (reference sequence). The CDR3 DNA reads TGTGCCTCCCTACTGGACAGGGAGAGAACTGAAGCTTTCCTT. Translation gives CASLLDRERTEAFL.

CDR3 sequence: CASGDHLNEQFF. The CDR3 nucleotides are TGTGCCAGTGGGGACCATCTAAATGAGCAGTTCTTC. The chain has TRBV19 and TRBJ2-1; D is tentatively TRBD1 or TRBD2 (5 bases each). The V end lost 8 bases, the J end lost 7 bases, and 12 bases lay between the germline ends. The CDR3 spans 12 residues. Germline CDR1 LNHDA, CDR2 SQIVND (reference sequence).

About this clonotype itself: The CDR3 does not close with the conserved phenylalanine or tryptophan, likely indicating a read error. As DNA, the CDR3 is TGTGCCACCAGTGATTCAGGGGGGAACACTGAAGCTTTCTCT. This gives the protein CATSDSGGNTEAFS. The chain is built from TRBV24-1 and TRBJ1-1; 7 nucleotides line up with TRBD1. J lost 1 base, V lost 2 bases, and 0 bases had no gene match. Germline V lookup: CDR1 KGHDR, CDR2 SFDVKD. This CDR3 is 14 amino acids long.

This clonotype was counted ten times or more. V and J are TRBV5-1 and TRBJ1-1; D may be TRBD1 (5 bases). Per the germline V gene, CDR1 is SGHRS and CDR2 is YFSETQ. Trimming left V 9 bases short and J 1 base short, with 13 bases between. This CDR3 is 13 amino acids long. For the CDR3, the DNA is TGCGCCACCAGGGAAAGGGCGAACACTGAAGCTTTCTTT. The encoded protein is CATRERANTEAFF. The whole variable domain, filled in from reference TRBV5-1 and TRBJ1-1, reads KAGVTQTPRYLIKTRGQQVTLSCSPISGHRSVSWYQQTPGQGLQFLFEYFSETQRNKGNFPGRFSGRQFSNSRSEMNVSTLELGDSALYLCATRERANTEAFFGQGTRLTVV.

The sample holds many counts of this clonotype. J is TRBJ2-3 and V is TRBV10-3; D unresolved. The CDR3 consists of 15 residues. Per the germline V gene, CDR1 is ENHRY and CDR2 is SYGVKD. V lost 3 bases and J lost 0, with 10 bases in between. The CDR3 region has the DNA TGTGCCATCAGTGATGACATTGCTAGCACAGATACGCAGTATTTT. This codes for CAISDDIASTDTQYF.

The sample holds a few counts of this clonotype. The J gene is TRBJ2-5, the V gene TRBV29-1; TRBD2 matches 9 bases. Trimming removed 4 bases from V and 4 bases from J; junction bases left unmatched: 4. CDR3 length: 13 amino acids. Germline V CDR1 and CDR2: SQVTM, ANQGSEA. The CDR3 DNA reads as TGCAGCGTTGGCGGGAGGGCCGTAGAGACCCAGTACTTC. As protein: CSVGGRAVETQYF.

Comment on this clonotype: Given a far larger clone just one base away, this is likely a sequencing read error. The chain carries TRBV7-9 and TRBJ2-1; 13 nucleotides agree with TRBD2. The CDR3 is 15 residues long. Germline loops: CDR1 SEHNR, CDR2 FQNEAQ (reference sequence). The CDR3 nucleotides are TGCGCCAGCAGCCCACTAGCGGGAGGGTACAATGAGCAGTCCTTC. It specifies CASSPLAGGYNEQSF.